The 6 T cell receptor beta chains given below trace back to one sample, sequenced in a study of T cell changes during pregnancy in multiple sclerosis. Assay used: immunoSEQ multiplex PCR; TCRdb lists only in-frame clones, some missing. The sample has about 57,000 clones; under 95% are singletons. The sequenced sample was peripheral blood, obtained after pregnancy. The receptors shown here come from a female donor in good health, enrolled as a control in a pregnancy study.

CDR3 DNA: TGTGCCAGCAGCCGACAGGCCGCTATGAACACTGAAGCTTTCTTT. It codes for CASSRQAAMNTEAFF. The chain joins TRBV6-5 to TRBJ1-1; TRBD1 might be the D (6 bases). This CDR3 spans 15 amino acids. Germline V gene sequence: CDR1 MNHEY, CDR2 SVGAGI. Trimming stripped 6 bases from V and 0 bases from J, with 14 bases between.

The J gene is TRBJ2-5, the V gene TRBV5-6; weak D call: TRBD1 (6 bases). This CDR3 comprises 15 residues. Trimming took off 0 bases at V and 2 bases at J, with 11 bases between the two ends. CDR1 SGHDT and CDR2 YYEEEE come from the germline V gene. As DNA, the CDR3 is TGTGCCAGCAGCTTGGGGGGGCGCGATCAAGAGACCCAGTACTTC. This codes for CASSLGGRDQETQYF.

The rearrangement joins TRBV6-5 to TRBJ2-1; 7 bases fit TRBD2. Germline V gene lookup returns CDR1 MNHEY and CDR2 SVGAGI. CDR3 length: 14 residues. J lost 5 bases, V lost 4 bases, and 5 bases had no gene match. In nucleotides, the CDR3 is TGTGCCAGCAGTTTGCTAGGGAGGGACAATGAGCAGTTCTTC. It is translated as CASSLLGRDNEQFF.

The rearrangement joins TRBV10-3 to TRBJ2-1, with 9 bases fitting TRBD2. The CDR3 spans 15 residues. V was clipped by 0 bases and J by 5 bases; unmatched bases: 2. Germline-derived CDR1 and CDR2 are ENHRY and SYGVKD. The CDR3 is CAISESSSGDNEQFF. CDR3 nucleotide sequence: TGTGCCATCAGTGAGTCGTCTAGCGGGGACAATGAGCAGTTCTTC.

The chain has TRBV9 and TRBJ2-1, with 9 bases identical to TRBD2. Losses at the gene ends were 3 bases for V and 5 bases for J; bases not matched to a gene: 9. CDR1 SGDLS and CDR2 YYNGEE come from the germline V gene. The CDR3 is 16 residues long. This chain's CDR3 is CASSALGLALNNEQFF. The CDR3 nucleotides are TGTGCCAGCAGCGCCCTTGGACTAGCGCTTAACAATGAGCAGTTCTTC.

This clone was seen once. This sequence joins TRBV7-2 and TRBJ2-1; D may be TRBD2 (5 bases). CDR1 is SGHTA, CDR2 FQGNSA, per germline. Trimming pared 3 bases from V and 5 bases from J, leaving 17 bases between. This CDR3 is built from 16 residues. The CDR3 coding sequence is TGTGCCAGCAGCTTGGCCTTCGCTAGCTTCCACAATGAGCAGTTCTTC. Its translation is CASSLAFASFHNEQFF.